A selection of T cell receptor beta chains follows, all from one sample in a study of T-cell memory formation after mild COVID-19. TCRdb reprocessed the 5' RACE reads via MiXCR and lists one record per CDR3 protein. The sample carries 150,000 to 200,000 distinct CDR3 sequences, roughly 15% recorded once. The sample was PBMCs or a T cell subset sorted from them (not recorded which). All receptors come from an adult woman who had mild COVID-19 (a few samples of this study predate the infection). Cell type and time point are not known. Both conserved end residues are part of each CDR3. Fields, in order: V gene, D gene, J gene, clone size, CDR3 DNA, CDR3 protein. A D gene is named only where the DNA matches it firmly. Expanded clones are given a class, and other clones once, few, many or no size at all.

TRBV27,.,TRBJ2-3,.,TGTGCCAGCAGTTTGCTCGAAGGGGCCACAGATACGCAGTATTTT,CASSLLEGATDTQYF
TRBV18,.,TRBJ2-5,.,TGTGCCAGCTCATCAGGGATCCAAGAGACCCAGTACTTC,CASSSGIQETQYF
TRBV7-3,.,TRBJ1-6,.,TGTGCCAGCAGTTCGCCCCGCTCACCCCTCCACTTT,CASSSPRSPLHF
TRBV4-3,.,TRBJ2-7,.,TGCGCCAGCAGCCAAGGTCATGTGAGCTCCTACGAGCAGTACTTC,CASSQGHVSSYEQYF
TRBV10-3,TRBD2,TRBJ2-1,many,TGTGCCATCAGTGAGTCGAGAGGAAGGGAGGGCAAATCCTACAATGAGCAGTTCTTC,CAISESRGREGKSYNEQFF
TRBV20-1,TRBD2,TRBJ2-7,many,TGCAGTGCTAGAGAAGCTAGCGGGGGGTTATACGAGCAGTACTTC,CSAREASGGLYEQYF
TRBV9,TRBD1,TRBJ1-2,.,TGTGCCAGCAGCGCTGCGACAGGGTACTATGGCTACACCTTC,CASSAATGYYGYTF
TRBV7-8,.,TRBJ2-1,.,TGTGCCAGCAGCCCTGACCGGGGACCCGACCAGTTCTTC,CASSPDRGPDQFF
TRBV5-1,TRBD2,TRBJ2-1,.,TGCGCCAGCAGCACTCGACTAGCGTCGGTCGGGGAGCAGTTCTTC,CASSTRLASVGEQFF
TRBV9,.,TRBJ2-2,few,TGTGCCAGCAGCGTACCCGGGGAGCTGTTTTTT,CASSVPGELFF
TRBV24-1,.,TRBJ2-1,few,TGTGCCACCAGTGATTCTGGCCCCTACAATGAGCAGTTCTTC,CATSDSGPYNEQFF
TRBV5-4,TRBD2,TRBJ2-5,many,TGTGCCAGCAGCTGGAGGCGGCTAGCGGGGGTGGAGACCCAGTACTTC,CASSWRRLAGVETQYF
TRBV4-1,TRBD1,TRBJ2-3,few,TGCGCCAGCAGCCAAGATAGGACAGGGGGCACAGATACGCAGTATTTT,CASSQDRTGGTDTQYF
TRBV5-1,.,TRBJ2-3,.,TGCGCCAGCAGCTTGGAGCTAGCAAATCGTCCCACAGATACGCAGTATTTT,CASSLELANRPTDTQYF
TRBV7-3,TRBD2,TRBJ2-3,.,TGTGCCAGCAGCCAAAGGACTAGCGGGTTCACAGATACGCAGTATTTT,CASSQRTSGFTDTQYF
TRBV5-4,TRBD2,TRBJ2-1,many,TGTGCCAGCAGCTTGGCCCTAGCGGGGGGATACAATGAGCAGTTCTTC,CASSLALAGGYNEQFF
TRBV6-5,.,TRBJ2-7,.,TGTGCCAGCAGTTACCGCCGCCACACGGGCTACGAGCAGTACTTC,CASSYRRHTGYEQYF
TRBV12-3/TRBV12-4,.,TRBJ2-2,many,TGTGCCAGCAGTCTCGGCCATGGCAGCACCGCCGGGGAGCTGTTTTTT,CASSLGHGSTAGELFF
TRBV29-1,.,TRBJ2-1,.,TGCAGCGTGCAAAAGCTAACTTTCAATGAGCAGTTCTTC,CSVQKLTFNEQFF
TRBV5-1,TRBD1,TRBJ1-1,many,TGCGCCAGCAGCTTGGCGACAGGGGAGGGGAACACTGAAGCTTTCTTT,CASSLATGEGNTEAFF
TRBV14,.,TRBJ2-1,.,TGTGCCAGCAGCCTCAACTCCCACTCGCCCCGCGAACAGTTCTTC,CASSLNSHSPREQFF
TRBV5-4,.,TRBJ2-3,.,TGTGCCAGCAGTTGGGAGGTGGATACGCAGTATTTT,CASSWEVDTQYF
TRBV7-2,TRBD2,TRBJ2-5,few,TGTGCCAGCAGCTCCCTGGGAGGGACCCTGGAGACCCAGTACTTC,CASSSLGGTLETQYF